The sequence of this TCR beta chain was determined in a study of T cell repertoires in cytomegalovirus infection. In the study overall: Use of recently identified HLA-C-restricted and well-studied HLA-B-restricted CMV epitopes was part of the study. CMV infection plus the matching HLA type was flagged by public TCR beta signatures. Study results and caveats: Dominant in the ex vivo response were TCR beta clonotypes restricted by HLA-C and specific for CMV.

MiXCR, run by TCRdb on the reads, gives a single entry per CDR3 protein. Of around 900,000 distinct CDR3 sequences listed, around 30% are singletons. Germline V gene lookup returns CDR1 SGHTA and CDR2 FQGNSA. The CDR3 spans 18 residues. This clonotype is a singleton in its sample. Its antigen is as yet unknown. One junction end does not reproduce the germline sequence, and a read error may be involved. The TCR sequence derives from a human donor in good health (CMV status not recorded). Some clones in this sample may be carry-over from other donors' samples. This specimen was cultured CD8+ T cells from PBMCs, taken from culture after CMV antigen stimulation. The chain joins TRBV7-2 to TRBJ2-1; D gene ambiguous. CDR3 loop: CVSSLIKDGFLSYNEQFF. Written as DNA, the CDR3 is TGTGTCAGCAGCTTAATTAAGGACGGGTTCCTCTCCTACAATGAGCAGTTCTTC.